The table lists the clone carrying this T cell receptor (beta chain) with many counts. Its target is unknown. The sample comes from a study of T cells in Graves' hyperthyroidism and ophthalmopathy. Study summary: The blood sample was taken at first diagnosis, before treatment began.

Trimming stripped 0 bases from V and 2 bases from J, with 10 bases between. CDR1 is SGHTA, CDR2 FQGTGA, per germline. The CDR3 has 15 amino acids. Whole-study results and caveats: Stable hyperthyroidism was separated from ophthalmopathy by a model based on 13 V-J features.

Blood was obtained at the first hyperthyroidism diagnosis, which preceded any ophthalmopathy symptoms. Amplification of TCR beta CDR3 regions was performed using RNA transcripts as template. The TCR CDR3 first-round RT-PCR relied on the HTBI primer set. TCRdb ran MiXCR on the multiplex PCR reads and lists one entry per CDR3 protein. Of under 350,000 distinct CDR3 sequences listed, 10% to 15% were seen once; the top ten hold roughly 7.5%. The specimen was blood. This chain links TRBV7-3 with TRBJ1-1; D is unclear. The TCR sequence derives from a woman in her twenties or thirties with Graves' hyperthyroidism that later progressed to Graves' ophthalmopathy. The chain's CDR3 is CASSLTYGRNTEAFF. The CDR3 DNA reads TGTGCCAGCAGCTTAACCTATGGAAGAAACACTGAAGCTTTCTTT.